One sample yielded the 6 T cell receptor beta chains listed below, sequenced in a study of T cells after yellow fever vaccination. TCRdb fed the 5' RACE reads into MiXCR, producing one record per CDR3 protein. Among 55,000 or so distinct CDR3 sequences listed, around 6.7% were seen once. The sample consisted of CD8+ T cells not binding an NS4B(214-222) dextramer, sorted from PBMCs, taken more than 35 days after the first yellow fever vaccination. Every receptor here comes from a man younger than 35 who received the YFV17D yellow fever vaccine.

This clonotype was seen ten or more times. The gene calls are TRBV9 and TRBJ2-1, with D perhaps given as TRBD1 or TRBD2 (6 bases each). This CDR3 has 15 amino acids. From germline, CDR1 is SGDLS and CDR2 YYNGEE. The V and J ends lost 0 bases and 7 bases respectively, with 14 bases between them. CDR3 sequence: CASSVVVGGSNEQFF. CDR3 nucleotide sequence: TGTGCCAGCAGCGTAGTGGTGGGGGGCTCGAATGAGCAGTTCTTC.

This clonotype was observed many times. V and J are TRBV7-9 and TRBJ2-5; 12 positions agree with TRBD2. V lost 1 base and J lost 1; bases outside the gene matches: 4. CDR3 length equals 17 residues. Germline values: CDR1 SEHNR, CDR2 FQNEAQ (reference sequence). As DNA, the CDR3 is TGTGCCAGCAGCTTAGTTGGGGGACTAGCGGGCCAAGAGACCCAGTACTTC. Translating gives CASSLVGGLAGQETQYF.

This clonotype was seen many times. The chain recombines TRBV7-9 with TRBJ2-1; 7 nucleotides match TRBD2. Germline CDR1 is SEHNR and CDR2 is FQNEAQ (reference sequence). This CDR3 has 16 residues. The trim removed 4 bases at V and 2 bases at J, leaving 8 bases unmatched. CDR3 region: CASSSPPSGPYNEQFF. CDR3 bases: TGTGCCAGCAGCTCGCCGCCTAGCGGACCCTACAATGAGCAGTTCTTC.

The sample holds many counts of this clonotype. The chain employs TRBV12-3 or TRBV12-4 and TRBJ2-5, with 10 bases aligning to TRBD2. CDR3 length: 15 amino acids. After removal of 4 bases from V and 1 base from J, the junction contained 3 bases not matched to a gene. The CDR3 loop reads CASSYSGGAQETQYF. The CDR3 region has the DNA TGTGCCAGCAGTTACAGCGGGGGGGCCCAAGAGACCCAGTACTTC.

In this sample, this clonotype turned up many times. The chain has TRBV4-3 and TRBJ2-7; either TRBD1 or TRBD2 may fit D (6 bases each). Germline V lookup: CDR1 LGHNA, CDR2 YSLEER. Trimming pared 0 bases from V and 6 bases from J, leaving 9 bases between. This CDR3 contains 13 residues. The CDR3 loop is CASSQEQGGEQYV. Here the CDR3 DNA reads TGCGCCAGCAGCCAAGAACAGGGAGGCGAGCAGTACGTC.

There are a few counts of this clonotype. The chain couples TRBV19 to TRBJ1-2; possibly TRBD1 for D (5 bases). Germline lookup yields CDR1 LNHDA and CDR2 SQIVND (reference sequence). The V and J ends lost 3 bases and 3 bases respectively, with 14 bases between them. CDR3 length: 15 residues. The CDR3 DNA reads TGTGCCAGTAGTATCGCCGGGGCGCTGGACTATGGCTACACCTTC. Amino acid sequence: CASSIAGALDYGYTF.